This is a list of T cell receptor beta chains from one sample in a study of cytomegalovirus exposure and HLA in healthy donors. TCRdb's copy holds only in-frame clones and misses some; the assay was immunoSEQ multiplex PCR. The sample has around 170,000 clones, 80% seen once. The sequencing sample was made of PBMCs. Receptors were obtained from a girl aged 5-17 years in good health and CMV-seropositive. Each CDR3 is given with its conserved first and last residue. D genes are given only for firm matches. Expanded clones are given a class, and other clones once, few, many or no size at all.

v_call	j_call	d_call	clone_size	cdr3_nt	cdr3_aa
TRBV14	TRBJ2-7	TRBD1	NA	TGTGCCAGCAGCCAAGACGGGACAGGACGCTCCTACGAGCAGTACTTC	CASSQDGTGRSYEQYF
TRBV10-1	TRBJ2-7	TRBD1	NA	TGCGCCAGCAGTGAGTACAAGGACAGGGCCTACGAGCAGTACTTC	CASSEYKDRAYEQYF
TRBV11-3	TRBJ2-7	NA	NA	TGTGCCAGCAGCTTGGACACGAACGAGCAGTACTTC	CASSLDTNEQYF
TRBV18	TRBJ1-5	NA	NA	TGTGCCAGCTCACCATCGCCAATCAGTCAGCCCCAGCATTTT	CASSPSPISQPQHF
TRBV27	TRBJ1-4	NA	NA	TGTGCCAGCAGTCTGTGGTCCCCACCCCGGACAGATGAAAAACTGTTTTTT	CASSLWSPPRTDEKLFF
TRBV9	TRBJ1-3	TRBD1	NA	TGTGCCAGCAGCGACCGGGACAGACTCTCTGGAAACACCATATATTTT	CASSDRDRLSGNTIYF
TRBV27	TRBJ2-2	NA	NA	TGTGCCAGCAGTTCCCGGGATAGCGGATTCACCGGGGAGCTGTTTTTT	CASSSRDSGFTGELFF
TRBV27	TRBJ2-3	TRBD1	NA	TGTGCCAGCAGTCCAGACAGGGCATTGGCAGATACGCAGTATTTT	CASSPDRALADTQYF
TRBV27	TRBJ1-5	NA	once	TGTGCCAGCAGTTTATCCAGGGGTGGTCAGCCCCAGCATTTT	CASSLSRGGQPQHF
TRBV5-1	TRBJ2-7	TRBD2	NA	TGCGCCAGCAGCTGGGGGGGGCCGACTAGCGGGAGTCATTACGAGCAGTACTTC	CASSWGGPTSGSHYEQYF
TRBV25-1	TRBJ2-1	NA	NA	TGTGCCACTACAGAACAGGGCGCTGAGCAGTTCTTC	CATTEQGAEQFF
TRBV5-1	TRBJ1-2	NA	NA	TGCGCCAGCAGCTTCGGGACATCAGAGGGCTACACCTTC	CASSFGTSEGYTF
TRBV6-6	TRBJ2-7	TRBD2	few	TGTGCCAGCAGTTACTCTGGACTAGCGGGGGCCTACGAGCAGTACTTC	CASSYSGLAGAYEQYF
TRBV5-6	TRBJ2-7	NA	once	TGTGCCAGCAGCTTGGGAGTGTCCTACGAGCAGTACTTC	CASSLGVSYEQYF
TRBV19	TRBJ2-7	TRBD2	NA	TGTGCCAGTAGTCTTTTGACTAGCGGGAGGCCCTACGAGCAGTACTTC	CASSLLTSGRPYEQYF
TRBV19	TRBJ1-4	TRBD1	NA	TGTGCCAGTAGGGCCGGGACAGGGTATGAAAAACTGTTTTTT	CASRAGTGYEKLFF
TRBV6-5	TRBJ2-7	NA	few	TGTGCCAGCAGTTATAGTTCGAGTCCCCTAGGCTACGAGCAGTACTTC	CASSYSSSPLGYEQYF